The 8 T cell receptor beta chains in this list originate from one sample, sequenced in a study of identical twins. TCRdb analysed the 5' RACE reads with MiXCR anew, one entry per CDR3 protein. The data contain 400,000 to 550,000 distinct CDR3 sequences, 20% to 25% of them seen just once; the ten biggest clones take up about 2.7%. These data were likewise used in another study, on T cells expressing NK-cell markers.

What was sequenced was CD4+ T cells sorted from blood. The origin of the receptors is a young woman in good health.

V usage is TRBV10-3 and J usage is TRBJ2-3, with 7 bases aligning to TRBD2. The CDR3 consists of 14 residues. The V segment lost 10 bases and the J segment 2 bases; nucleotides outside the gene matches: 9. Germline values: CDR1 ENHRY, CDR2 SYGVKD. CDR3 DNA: TGTGCCAGCGAACTAGCGCCCGACACAGATACGCAGTATTTT. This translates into CASELAPDTDTQYF.

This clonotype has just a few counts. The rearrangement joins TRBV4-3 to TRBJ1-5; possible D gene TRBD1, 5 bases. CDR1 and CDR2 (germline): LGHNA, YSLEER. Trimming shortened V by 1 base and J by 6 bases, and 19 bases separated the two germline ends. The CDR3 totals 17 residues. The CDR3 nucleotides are TGCGCCAGCAGCCAAGTTAATGGGGCGCGGGTGGGTCAGCCCCAGCATTTT. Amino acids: CASSQVNGARVGQPQHF.

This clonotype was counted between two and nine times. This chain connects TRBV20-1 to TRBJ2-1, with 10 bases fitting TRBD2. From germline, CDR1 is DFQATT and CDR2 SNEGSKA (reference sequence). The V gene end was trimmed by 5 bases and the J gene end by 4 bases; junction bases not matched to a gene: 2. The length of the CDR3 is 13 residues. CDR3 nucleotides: TGCAGTGCTGTACTAGCGGGGTACAATGAGCAGTTCTTC. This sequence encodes CSAVLAGYNEQFF.

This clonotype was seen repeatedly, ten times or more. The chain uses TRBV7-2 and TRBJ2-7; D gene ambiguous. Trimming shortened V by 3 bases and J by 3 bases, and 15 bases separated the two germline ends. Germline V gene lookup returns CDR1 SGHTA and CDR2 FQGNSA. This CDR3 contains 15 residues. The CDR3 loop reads CASSLVGWSGYEQYF. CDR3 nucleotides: TGTGCCAGCAGCTTGGTGGGGTGGAGTGGCTACGAGCAGTACTTC.

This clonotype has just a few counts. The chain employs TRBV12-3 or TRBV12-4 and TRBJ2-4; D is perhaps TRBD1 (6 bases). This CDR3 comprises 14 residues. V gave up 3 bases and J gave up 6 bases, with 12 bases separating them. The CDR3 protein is CASSFIRGGNIQYF. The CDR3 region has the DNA TGTGCCAGCAGTTTCATCAGGGGTGGAAACATTCAGTACTTC.

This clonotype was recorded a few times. The CDR3 sequence is CASSKGGGPSSGNTIYF. In DNA form, the CDR3 reads TGTGCCAGCAGCAAAGGAGGGGGGCCGTCCTCTGGAAACACCATATATTTT. This chain uses TRBV21-1 with TRBJ1-3; the table assigns TRBD1, which was not confirmed against the DNA. TRBV21-1 is a recognized pseudogene. This CDR3 is built from 17 residues.

Written as DNA, the CDR3 is TGCAGTGCTAGGAGGGAGCTTAATGAAAAACTGTTTTTT. This translates into CSARRELNEKLFF. The J gene is TRBJ1-4, the V gene TRBV20-1; D ambiguous. Trimming took off 3 bases at V and 4 bases at J, with 9 bases between the two ends. This CDR3 has 13 amino acids. Germline values: CDR1 DFQATT, CDR2 SNEGSKA (reference sequence).

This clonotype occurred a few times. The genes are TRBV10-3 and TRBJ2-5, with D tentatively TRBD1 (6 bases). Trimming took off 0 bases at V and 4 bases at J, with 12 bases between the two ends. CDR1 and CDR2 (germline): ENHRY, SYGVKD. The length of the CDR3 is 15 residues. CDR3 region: CAISESQGKRETQYF. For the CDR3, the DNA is TGTGCCATCAGTGAGTCCCAGGGGAAAAGAGAGACCCAGTACTTC.